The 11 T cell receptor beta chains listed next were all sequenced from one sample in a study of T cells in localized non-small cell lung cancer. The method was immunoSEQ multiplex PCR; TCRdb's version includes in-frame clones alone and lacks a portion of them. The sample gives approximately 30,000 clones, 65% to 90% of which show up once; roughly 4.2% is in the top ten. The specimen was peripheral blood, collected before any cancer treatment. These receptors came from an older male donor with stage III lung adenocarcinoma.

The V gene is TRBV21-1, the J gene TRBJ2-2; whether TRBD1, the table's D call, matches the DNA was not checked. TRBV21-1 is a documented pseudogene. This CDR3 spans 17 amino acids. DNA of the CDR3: TGTGCCAGCGGGCCCCTTACTCCGGACAGAAACACCGGGGAGCTGTTTTTT. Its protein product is CASGPLTPDRNTGELFF.

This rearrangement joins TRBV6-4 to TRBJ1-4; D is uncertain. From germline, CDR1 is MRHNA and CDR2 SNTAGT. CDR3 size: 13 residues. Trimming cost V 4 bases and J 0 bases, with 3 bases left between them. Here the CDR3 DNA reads TGTGCCAGCAGTGGGGCAACTAATGAAAAACTGTTTTTT. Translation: CASSGATNEKLFF.

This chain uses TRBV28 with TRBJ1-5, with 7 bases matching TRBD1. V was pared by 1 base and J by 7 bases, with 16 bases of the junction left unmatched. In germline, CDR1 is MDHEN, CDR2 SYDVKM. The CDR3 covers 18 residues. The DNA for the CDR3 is TGTGCCAGCAGTTTATCGATCTTCTCGACAGGGCTTTGGCAGCCCCAGCATTTT. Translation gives CASSLSIFSTGLWQPQHF.

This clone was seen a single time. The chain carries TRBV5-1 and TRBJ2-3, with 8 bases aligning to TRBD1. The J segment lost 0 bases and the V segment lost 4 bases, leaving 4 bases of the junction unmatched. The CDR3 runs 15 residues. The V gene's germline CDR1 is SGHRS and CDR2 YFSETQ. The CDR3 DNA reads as TGCGCCAGCAGCCCGACAGGGGCTAGCACAGATACGCAGTATTTT. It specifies CASSPTGASTDTQYF. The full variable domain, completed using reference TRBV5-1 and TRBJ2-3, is KAGVTQTPRYLIKTRGQQVTLSCSPISGHRSVSWYQQTPGQGLQFLFEYFSETQRNKGNFPGRFSGRQFSNSRSEMNVSTLELGDSALYLCASSPTGASTDTQYFGPGTRLTVL.

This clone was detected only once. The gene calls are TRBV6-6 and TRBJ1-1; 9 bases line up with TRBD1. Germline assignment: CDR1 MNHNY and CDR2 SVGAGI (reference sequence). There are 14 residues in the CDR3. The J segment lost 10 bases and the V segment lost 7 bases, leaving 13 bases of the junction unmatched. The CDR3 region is CASNKDRGSIGAFF. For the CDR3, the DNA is TGTGCCAGCAACAAGGACAGGGGTTCCATTGGAGCTTTCTTT.

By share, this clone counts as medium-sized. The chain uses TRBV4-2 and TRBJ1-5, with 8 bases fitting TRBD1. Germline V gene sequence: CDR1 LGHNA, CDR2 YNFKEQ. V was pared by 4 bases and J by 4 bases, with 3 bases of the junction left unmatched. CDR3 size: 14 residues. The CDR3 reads CASSPGTGNQPQHF. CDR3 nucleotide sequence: TGTGCCAGCAGCCCCGGGACAGGTAATCAGCCCCAGCATTTT.

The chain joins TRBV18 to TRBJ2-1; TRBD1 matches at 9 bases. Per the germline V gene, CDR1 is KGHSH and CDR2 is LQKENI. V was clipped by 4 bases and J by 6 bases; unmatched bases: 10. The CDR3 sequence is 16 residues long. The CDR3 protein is CASSRAGTGILNEQFF. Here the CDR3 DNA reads TGTGCCAGCTCACGTGCCGGGACAGGGATACTCAATGAGCAGTTCTTC.

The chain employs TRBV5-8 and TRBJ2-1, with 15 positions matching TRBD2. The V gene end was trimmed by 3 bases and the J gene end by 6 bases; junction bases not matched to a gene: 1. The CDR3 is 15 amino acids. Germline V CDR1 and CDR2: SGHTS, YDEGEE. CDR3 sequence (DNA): TGTGCCAGCAGCTGGGGACTAGCGGGAGGCAATGAGCAGTTCTTC. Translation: CASSWGLAGGNEQFF.

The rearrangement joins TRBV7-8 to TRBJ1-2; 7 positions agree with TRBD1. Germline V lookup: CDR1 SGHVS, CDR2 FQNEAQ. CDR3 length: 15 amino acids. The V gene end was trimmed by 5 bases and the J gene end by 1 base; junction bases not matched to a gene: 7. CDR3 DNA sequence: TGTGCCAGCAGCCCCCAGGACAGGCATAACTATGGCTACACCTTC. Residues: CASSPQDRHNYGYTF.

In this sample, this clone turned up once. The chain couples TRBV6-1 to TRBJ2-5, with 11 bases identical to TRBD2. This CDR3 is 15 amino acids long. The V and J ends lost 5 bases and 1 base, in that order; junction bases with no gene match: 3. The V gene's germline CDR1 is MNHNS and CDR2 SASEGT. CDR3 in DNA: TGTGCCAGCAGTTCCCTAGCGGGGGGCCAAGAGACCCAGTACTTC. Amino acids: CASSSLAGGQETQYF.

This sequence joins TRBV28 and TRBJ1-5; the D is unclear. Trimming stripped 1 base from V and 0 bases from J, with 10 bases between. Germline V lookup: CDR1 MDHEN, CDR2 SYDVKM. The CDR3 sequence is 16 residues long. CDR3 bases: TGTGCCAGCAGTTTATACAAAGGAGGTAGCAATCAGCCCCAGCATTTT. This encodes CASSLYKGGSNQPQHF.